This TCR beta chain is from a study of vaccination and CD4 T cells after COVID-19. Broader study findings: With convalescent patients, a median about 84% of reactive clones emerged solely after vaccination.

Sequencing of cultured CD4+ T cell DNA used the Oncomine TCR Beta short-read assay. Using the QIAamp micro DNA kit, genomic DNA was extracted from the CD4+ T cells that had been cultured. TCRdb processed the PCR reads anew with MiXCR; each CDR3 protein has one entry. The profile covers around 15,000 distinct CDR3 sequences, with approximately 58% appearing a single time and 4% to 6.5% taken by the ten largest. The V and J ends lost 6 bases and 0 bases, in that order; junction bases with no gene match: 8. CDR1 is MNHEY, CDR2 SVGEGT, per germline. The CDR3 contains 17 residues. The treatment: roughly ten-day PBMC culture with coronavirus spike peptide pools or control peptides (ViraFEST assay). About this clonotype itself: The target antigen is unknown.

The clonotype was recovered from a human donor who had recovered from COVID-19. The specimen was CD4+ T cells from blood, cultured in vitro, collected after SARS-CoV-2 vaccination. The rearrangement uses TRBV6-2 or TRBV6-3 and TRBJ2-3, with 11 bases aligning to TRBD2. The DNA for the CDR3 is TGTGCCAGCAGAGACCCGGGACTAGCGGTTAGCACAGATACGCAGTATTTT. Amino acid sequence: CASRDPGLAVSTDTQYF.